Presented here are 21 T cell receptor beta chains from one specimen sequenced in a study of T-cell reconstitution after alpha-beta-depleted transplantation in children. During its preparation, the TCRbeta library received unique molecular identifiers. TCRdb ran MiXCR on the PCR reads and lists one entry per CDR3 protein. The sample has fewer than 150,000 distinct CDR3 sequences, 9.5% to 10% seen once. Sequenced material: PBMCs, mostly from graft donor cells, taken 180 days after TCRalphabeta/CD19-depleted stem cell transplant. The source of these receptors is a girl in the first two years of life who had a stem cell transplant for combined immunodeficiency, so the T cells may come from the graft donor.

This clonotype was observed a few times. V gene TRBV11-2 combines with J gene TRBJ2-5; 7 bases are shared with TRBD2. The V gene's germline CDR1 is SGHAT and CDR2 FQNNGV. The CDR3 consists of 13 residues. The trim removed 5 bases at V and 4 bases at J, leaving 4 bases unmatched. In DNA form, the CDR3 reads TGTGCCAGCAGCAAACTAGCGAGAGAGACCCAGTACTTC. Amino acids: CASSKLARETQYF.

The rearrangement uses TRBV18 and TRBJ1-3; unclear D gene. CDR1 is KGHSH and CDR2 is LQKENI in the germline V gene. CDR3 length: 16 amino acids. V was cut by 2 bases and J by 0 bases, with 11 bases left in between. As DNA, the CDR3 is TGTGCCAGCTCACCAATTCCAGCGGGCTCTGGAAACACCATATATTTT. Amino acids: CASSPIPAGSGNTIYF.

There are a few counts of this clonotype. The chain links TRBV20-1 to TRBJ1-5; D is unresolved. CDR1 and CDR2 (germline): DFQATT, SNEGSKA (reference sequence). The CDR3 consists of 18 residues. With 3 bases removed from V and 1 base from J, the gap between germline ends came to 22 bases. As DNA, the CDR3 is TGCAGTGCTAGTACGGGTTTGGAATCGGTGCCGAGCAATCAGCCCCAGCATTTT. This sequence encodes CSASTGLESVPSNQPQHF.

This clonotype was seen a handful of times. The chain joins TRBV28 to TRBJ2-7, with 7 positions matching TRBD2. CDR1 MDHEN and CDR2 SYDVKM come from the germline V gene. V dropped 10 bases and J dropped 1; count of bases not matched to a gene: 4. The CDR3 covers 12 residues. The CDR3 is CATRAGSYEQYF. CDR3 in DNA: TGTGCCACCAGAGCGGGATCCTACGAGCAGTACTTC.

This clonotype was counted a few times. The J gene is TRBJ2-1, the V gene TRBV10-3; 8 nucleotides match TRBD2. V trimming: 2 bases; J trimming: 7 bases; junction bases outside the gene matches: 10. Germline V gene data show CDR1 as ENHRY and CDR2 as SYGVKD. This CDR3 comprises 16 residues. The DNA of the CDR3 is TGTGCCATCAGTGAGATGGGGACTAGGGGGGTGAATGAGCAGTTCTTC. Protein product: CAISEMGTRGVNEQFF.

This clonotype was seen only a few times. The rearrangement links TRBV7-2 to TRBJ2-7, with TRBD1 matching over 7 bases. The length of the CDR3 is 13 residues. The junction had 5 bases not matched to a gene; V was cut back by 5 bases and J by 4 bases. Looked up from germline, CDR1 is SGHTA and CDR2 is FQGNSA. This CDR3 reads CASSPNRGYEQYF. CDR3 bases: TGTGCCAGCAGCCCAAACAGGGGTTACGAGCAGTACTTC. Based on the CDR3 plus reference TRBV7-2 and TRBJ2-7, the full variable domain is GAGVSQSPSNKVTEKGKDVELRCDPISGHTALYWYRQSLGQGLEFLIYFQGNSAPDKSGLPSDRFSAERTGGSVSTLTIQRTQQEDSAVYLCASSPNRGYEQYFGPGTRLTVT.

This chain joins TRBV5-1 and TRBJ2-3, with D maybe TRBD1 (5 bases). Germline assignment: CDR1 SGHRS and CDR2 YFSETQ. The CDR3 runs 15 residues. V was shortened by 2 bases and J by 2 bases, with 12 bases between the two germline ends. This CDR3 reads CASSFGRANTDTQYF. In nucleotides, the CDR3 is TGCGCCAGCAGCTTCGGCAGGGCTAACACAGATACGCAGTATTTT.

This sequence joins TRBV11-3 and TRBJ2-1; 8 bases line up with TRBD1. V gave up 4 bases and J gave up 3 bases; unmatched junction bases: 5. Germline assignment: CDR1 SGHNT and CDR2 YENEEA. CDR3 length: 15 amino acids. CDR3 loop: CASSSRTGIYNEQFF. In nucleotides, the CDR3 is TGTGCCAGCAGCTCCAGGACAGGGATCTACAATGAGCAGTTCTTC.

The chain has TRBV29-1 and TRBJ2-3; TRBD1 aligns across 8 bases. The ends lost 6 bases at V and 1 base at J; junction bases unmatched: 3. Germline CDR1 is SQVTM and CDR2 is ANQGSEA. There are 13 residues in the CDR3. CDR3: CSVTGDRTDTQYF. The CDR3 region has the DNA TGCAGCGTGACAGGGGATCGCACAGATACGCAGTATTTT.

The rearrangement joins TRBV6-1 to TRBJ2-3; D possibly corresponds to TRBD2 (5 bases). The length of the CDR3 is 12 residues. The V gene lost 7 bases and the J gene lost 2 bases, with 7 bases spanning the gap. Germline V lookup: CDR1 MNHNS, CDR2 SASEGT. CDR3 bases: TGTGCCAGCAACGGGATCACAGATACGCAGTATTTT. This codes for CASNGITDTQYF.

In DNA form, the CDR3 reads TGCGCCAGCAGCCTAAATACGGGACTAGCGGTTTACGAGCAGTACTTC. It is translated as CASSLNTGLAVYEQYF. The V gene is TRBV5-1, the J gene TRBJ2-7; 11 bases map to TRBD2. Germline lookup yields CDR1 SGHRS and CDR2 YFSETQ. V was clipped by 4 bases and J by 4 bases; unmatched bases: 10. The length of the CDR3 is 16 residues.

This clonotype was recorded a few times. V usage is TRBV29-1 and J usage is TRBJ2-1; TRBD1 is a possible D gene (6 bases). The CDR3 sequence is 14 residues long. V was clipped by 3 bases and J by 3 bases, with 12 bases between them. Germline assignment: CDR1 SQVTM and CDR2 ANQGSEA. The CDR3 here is CSVDVQGLYNEQFF. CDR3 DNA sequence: TGCAGCGTTGATGTACAGGGTCTCTACAATGAGCAGTTCTTC.

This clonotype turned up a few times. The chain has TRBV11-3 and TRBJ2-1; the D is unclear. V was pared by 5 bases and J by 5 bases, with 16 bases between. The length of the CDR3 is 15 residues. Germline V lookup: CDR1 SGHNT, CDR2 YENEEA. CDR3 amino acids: CASSPGSYGNNEQFF. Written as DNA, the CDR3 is TGTGCCAGCAGCCCAGGCTCTTATGGGAACAATGAGCAGTTCTTC.

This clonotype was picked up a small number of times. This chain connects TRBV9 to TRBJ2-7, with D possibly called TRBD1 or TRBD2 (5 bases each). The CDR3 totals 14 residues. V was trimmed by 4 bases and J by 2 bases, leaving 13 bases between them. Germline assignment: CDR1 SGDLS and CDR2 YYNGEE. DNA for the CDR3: TGTGCCAGCAGCCGTGGACGGGGACCCTACGAGCAGTACTTC. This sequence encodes CASSRGRGPYEQYF.

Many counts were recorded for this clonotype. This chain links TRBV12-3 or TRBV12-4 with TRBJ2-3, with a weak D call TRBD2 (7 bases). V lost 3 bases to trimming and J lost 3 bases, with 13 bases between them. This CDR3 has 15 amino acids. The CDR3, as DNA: TGTGCCAGCAGTTTTAGGGGGGGAAGGACAGATACGCAGTATTTT. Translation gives CASSFRGGRTDTQYF.

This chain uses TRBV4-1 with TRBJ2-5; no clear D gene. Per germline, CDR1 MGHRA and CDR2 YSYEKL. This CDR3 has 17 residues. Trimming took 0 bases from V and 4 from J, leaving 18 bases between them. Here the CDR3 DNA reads TGCGCCAGCAGCCAAGATGAGCCCCCAGACTGGGGAGAGACCCAGTACTTC. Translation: CASSQDEPPDWGETQYF.

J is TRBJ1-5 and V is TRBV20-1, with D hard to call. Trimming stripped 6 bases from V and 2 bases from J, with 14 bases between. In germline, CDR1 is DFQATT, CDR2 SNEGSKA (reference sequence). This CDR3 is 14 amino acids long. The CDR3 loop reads CSAWGGWGNQPQHF. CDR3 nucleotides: TGCAGTGCGTGGGGAGGTTGGGGCAATCAGCCCCAGCATTTT.

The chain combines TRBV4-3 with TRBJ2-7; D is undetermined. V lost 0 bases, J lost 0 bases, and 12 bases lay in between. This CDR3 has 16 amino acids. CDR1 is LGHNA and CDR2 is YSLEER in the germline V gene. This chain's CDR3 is CASSQDGGPSSYEQYF. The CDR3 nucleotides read TGCGCCAGCAGCCAAGATGGTGGACCGAGCTCCTACGAGCAGTACTTC.

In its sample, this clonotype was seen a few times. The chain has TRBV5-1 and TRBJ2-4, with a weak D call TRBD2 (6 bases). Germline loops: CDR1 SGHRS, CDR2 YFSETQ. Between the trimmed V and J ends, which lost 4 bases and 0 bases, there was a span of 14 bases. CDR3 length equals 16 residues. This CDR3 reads CASSVGTALAKNIQYF. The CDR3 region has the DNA TGCGCCAGCAGCGTCGGGACTGCCCTAGCCAAAAACATTCAGTACTTC.

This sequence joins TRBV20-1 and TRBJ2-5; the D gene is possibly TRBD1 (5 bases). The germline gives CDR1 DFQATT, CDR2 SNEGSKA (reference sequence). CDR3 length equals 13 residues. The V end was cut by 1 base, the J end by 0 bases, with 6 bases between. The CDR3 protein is CSARGQNQETQYF. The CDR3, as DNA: TGCAGTGCTAGAGGACAGAACCAAGAGACCCAGTACTTC.

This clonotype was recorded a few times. The CDR3: CATGTSGRGTDTQYF. The DNA of the CDR3 is TGTGCCACCGGGACTAGCGGGAGAGGTACAGATACGCAGTATTTT. This chain links TRBV10-3 with TRBJ2-3, with 14 positions matching TRBD2. Losses at the gene ends were 10 bases for V and 3 bases for J; bases not matched to a gene: 6. Germline assignment: CDR1 ENHRY and CDR2 SYGVKD. This CDR3 contains 15 residues.